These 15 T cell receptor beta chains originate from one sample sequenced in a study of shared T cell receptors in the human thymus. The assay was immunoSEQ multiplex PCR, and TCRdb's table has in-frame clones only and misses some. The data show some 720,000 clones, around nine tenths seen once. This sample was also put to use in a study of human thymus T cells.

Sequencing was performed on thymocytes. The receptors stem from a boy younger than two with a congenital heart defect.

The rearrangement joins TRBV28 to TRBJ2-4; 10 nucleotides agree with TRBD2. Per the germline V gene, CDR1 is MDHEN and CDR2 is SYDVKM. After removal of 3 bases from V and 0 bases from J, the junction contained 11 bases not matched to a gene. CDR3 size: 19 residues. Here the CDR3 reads CASSLTTSGLSLAKNIQYF. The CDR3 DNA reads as TGTGCCAGCAGTTTGACGACTAGCGGGTTGAGCTTAGCCAAAAACATTCAGTACTTC. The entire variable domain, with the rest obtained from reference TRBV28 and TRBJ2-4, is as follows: DVKVTQSSRYLVKRTGEKVFLECVQDMDHENMFWYRQDPGLGLRLIYFSYDVKMKEKGDIPEGYSVSREKKERFSLILESASTNQTSMYLCASSLTTSGLSLAKNIQYFGAGTRLSVL.

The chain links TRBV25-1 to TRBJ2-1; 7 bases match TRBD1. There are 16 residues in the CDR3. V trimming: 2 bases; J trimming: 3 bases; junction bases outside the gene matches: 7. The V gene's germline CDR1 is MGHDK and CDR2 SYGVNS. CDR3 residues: CASSEEEGANYNEQFF. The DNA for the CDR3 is TGTGCCAGCAGTGAAGAAGAGGGGGCAAACTACAATGAGCAGTTCTTC. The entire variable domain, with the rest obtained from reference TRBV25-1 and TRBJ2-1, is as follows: EADIYQTPRYLVIGTGKKITLECSQTMGHDKMYWYQQDPGMELHLIHYSYGVNSTEKGDLSSESTVSRIRTEHFPLTLESARPSHTSQYLCASSEEEGANYNEQFFGPGTRLTVL.

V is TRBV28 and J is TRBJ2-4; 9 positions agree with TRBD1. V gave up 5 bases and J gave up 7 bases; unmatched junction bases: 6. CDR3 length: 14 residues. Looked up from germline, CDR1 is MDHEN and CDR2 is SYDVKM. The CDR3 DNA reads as TGTGCCAGCAGTCTGGGACAGGGCGGGAACATTCAGTACTTC. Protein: CASSLGQGGNIQYF.

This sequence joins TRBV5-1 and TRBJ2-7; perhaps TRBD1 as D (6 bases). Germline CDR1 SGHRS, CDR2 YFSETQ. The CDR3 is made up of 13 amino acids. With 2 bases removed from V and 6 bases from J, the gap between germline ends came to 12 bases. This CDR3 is CASSFTGSGEQYF. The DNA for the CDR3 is TGCGCCAGCAGCTTTACAGGGTCCGGCGAGCAGTACTTC.

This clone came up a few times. CDR3 DNA sequence: TGCGCCAGCAGTGGTAGCAGCCCTAATCAGCCCCAGCATTTT. This codes for CASSGSSPNQPQHF. This chain uses TRBV10-1 with TRBJ1-5; D is undetermined. V was pared by 4 bases and J by 4 bases, with 11 bases between. The CDR3 extends over 14 amino acids. Looked up from germline, CDR1 is WNHNN and CDR2 is SYGVQD (reference sequence).

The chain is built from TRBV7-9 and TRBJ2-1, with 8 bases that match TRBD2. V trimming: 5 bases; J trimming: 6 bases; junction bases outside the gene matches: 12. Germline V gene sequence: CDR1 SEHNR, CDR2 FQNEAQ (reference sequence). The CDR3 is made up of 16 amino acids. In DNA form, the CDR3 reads TGTGCCAGCAGCCCCAGACTAGCGAAAGAACCCAATGAGCAGTTCTTC. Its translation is CASSPRLAKEPNEQFF.

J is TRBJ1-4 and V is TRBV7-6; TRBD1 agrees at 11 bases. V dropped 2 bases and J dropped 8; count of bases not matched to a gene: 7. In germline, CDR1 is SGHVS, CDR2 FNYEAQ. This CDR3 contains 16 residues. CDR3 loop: CASSLRTGGMREKLFF. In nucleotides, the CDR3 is TGTGCCAGCAGCTTACGGACAGGGGGCATGCGAGAAAAACTGTTTTTT.

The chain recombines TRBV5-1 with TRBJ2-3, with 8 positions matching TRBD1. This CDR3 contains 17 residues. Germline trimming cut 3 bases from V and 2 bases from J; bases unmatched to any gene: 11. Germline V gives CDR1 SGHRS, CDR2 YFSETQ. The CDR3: CASSCLDRESHTDTQYF. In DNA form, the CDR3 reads TGCGCCAGCAGCTGCCTGGACAGGGAGTCCCACACAGATACGCAGTATTTT.

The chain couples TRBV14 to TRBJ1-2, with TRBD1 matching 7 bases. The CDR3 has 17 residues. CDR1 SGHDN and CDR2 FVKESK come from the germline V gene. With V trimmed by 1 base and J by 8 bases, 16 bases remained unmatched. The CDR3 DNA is TGTGCCAGCAGCCAAGTGACCCCCAGGGAAACAGGGGCCGGCTACACCTTC. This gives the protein CASSQVTPRETGAGYTF.

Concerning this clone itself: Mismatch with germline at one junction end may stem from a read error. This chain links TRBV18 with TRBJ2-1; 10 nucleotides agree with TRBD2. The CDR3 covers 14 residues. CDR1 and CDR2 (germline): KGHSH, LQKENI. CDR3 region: CASSPLAGSNEQFF. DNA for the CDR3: TGTGCCAGCTCGCCACTAGCGGGAAGCAATGAGCAGTTCTTC. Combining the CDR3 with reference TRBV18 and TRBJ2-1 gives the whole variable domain NAGVMQNPRHLVRRRGQEARLRCSPMKGHSHVYWYRQLPEEGLKFMVYLQKENIIDESGMPKERFSAEFPKEGPSILRIQQVVRGDSAAYFCASSPLAGSNEQFFGPGTRLTVL.

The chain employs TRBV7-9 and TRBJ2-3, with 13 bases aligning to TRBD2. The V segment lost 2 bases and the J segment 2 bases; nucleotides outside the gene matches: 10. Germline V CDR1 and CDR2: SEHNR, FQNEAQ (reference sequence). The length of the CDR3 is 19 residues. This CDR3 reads CASSLKLAGGPCDTDTQYF. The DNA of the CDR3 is TGTGCCAGCAGCTTAAAACTAGCGGGAGGGCCCTGTGACACAGATACGCAGTATTTT.

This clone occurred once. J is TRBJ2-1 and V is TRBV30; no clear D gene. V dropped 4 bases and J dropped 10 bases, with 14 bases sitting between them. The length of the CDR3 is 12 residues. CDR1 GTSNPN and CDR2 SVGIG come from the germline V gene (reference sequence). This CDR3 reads CAWKAFRWEQFF. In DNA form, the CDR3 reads TGTGCCTGGAAGGCGTTCAGGTGGGAGCAGTTCTTC.

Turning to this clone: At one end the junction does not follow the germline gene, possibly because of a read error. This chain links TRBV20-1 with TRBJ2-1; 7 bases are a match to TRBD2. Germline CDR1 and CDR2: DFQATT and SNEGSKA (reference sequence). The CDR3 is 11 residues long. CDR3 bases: TGCAGTGCCCCGGGGGGTAGGACTAACATCTTC. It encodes CSAPGGRTNIF.

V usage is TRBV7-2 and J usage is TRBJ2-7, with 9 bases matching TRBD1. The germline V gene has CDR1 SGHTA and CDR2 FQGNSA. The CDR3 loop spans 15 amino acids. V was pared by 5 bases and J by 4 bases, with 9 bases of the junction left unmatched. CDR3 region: CASSGGRDRAYEQYF. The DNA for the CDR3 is TGTGCCAGCAGCGGAGGCCGGGACAGGGCGTACGAGCAGTACTTC.

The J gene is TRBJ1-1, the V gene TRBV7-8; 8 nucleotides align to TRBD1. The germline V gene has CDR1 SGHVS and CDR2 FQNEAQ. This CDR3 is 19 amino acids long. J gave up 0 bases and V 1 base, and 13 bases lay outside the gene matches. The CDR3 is CASSLEEDRAQMMNTEAFF. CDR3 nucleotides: TGTGCCAGCAGCTTAGAGGAGGACAGGGCCCAAATGATGAACACTGAAGCTTTCTTT.